This entry describes one T cell receptor beta chain. The data were obtained in a study of T cell repertoires in ileal Crohn's disease. Study background: Surgery for a complication: stricturing in approximately 60%, penetrating in about 39%.

The CDR3 runs to 15 residues. CDR1 and CDR2 (germline): WSHSY, SAAADI. V was pared by 0 bases and J by 10 bases, with 13 bases between. Using immunoSEQ multiplex PCR, the repertoire was profiled, and TCRdb retains in-frame clones only, with some absent. The sample comprises fewer than 20,000 clones, just over 70% of which are singletons, and around 5% rests with the top ten. The V and J genes are TRBV10-2 and TRBJ1-6, with a possible D match to TRBD1 (5 bases). Sequenced: ileal tissue. This sequence was found in an adult with Crohn's disease. The CDR3 here is CASSESGAGDSPLHF. In DNA, the CDR3 is TGCGCCAGCAGTGAGTCTGGGGCAGGAGACTCACCCCTCCACTTT.